This T cell receptor (beta chain) was documented in a study of control samples from healthy donors and cancer patients (dated by TCRdb to 2018 to 2020). The CDR3 runs 17 residues from the cysteine to the phenylalanine. The CDR3 DNA has 51 bases and is translated from base 1. At the junction V is shortened by 0 bases and J by 3 bases; bases outside the gene matches: 8. The germline V gene sets CDR1 to SGHRS and CDR2 to YFSETQ. Library preparation used the immunoSEQ multiplex PCR assay. In its TCRdb copy, this immuneACCESS table keeps in-frame sequences only and misses some clones. Where compared with another copy, unresolved V genes explain less than half of these, and the others have no known cause. For this sample the table gives roughly 140,000 clones, of which over 90% were detected only once. Roughly 2.3% of the sample is held by the ten biggest clonotypes. A word on this clone: Its recognized antigen is unknown. There are no base qualities to consult, and no much larger clone falls within one base.

The specimen sequenced was blood. The clonotype originates from a man aged 45-60 years in good health. The sequence is built from TRBV5-1 and TRBJ2-3; 9 bases in between match TRBD2. The encoded CDR3 is CASSLVLAGRGTDTQYF. The DNA sequence follows: TGCGCCAGCAGCTTGGTCCTAGCGGGACGGGGAACAGATACGCAGTATTTT.